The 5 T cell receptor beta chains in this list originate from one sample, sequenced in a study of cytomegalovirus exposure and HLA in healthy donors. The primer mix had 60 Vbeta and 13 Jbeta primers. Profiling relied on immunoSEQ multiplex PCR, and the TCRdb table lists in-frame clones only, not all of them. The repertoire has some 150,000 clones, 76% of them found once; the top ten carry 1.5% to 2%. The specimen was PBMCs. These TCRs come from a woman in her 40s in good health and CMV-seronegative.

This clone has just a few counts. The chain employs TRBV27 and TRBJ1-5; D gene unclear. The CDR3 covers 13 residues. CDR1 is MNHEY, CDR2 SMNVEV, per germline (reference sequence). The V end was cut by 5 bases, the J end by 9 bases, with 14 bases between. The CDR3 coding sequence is TGTGCCAGCAGTCAAGACTGGAGATGGCCCCAGCATTTT. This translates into CASSQDWRWPQHF.

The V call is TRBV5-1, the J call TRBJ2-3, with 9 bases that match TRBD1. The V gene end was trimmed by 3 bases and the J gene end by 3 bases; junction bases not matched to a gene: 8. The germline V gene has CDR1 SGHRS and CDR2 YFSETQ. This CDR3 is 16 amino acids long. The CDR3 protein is CASSWVQGAGTDTQYF. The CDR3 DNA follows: TGCGCCAGCAGCTGGGTACAGGGGGCTGGGACAGATACGCAGTATTTT.

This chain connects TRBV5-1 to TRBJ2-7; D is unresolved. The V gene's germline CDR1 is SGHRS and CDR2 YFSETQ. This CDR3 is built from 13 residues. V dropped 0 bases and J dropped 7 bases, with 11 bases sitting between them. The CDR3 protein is CASSLEPLLEQYF. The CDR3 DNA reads TGCGCCAGCAGCTTGGAGCCCCTCCTGGAGCAGTACTTC.

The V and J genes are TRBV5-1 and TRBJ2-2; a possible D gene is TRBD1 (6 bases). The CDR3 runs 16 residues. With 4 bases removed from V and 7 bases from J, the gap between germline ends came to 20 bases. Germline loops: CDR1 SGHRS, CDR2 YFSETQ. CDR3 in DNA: TGCGCCAGCAGCCGGAGACCAAAGGGGGACGGCGGGGAGCTGTTTTTT. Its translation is CASSRRPKGDGGELFF.

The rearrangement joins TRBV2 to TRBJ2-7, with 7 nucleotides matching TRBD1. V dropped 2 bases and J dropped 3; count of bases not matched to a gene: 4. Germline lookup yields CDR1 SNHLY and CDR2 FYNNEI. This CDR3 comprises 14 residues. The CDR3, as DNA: TGTGCCAGCAGTGAAAGGACAGGAGACTACGAGCAGTACTTC. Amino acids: CASSERTGDYEQYF.